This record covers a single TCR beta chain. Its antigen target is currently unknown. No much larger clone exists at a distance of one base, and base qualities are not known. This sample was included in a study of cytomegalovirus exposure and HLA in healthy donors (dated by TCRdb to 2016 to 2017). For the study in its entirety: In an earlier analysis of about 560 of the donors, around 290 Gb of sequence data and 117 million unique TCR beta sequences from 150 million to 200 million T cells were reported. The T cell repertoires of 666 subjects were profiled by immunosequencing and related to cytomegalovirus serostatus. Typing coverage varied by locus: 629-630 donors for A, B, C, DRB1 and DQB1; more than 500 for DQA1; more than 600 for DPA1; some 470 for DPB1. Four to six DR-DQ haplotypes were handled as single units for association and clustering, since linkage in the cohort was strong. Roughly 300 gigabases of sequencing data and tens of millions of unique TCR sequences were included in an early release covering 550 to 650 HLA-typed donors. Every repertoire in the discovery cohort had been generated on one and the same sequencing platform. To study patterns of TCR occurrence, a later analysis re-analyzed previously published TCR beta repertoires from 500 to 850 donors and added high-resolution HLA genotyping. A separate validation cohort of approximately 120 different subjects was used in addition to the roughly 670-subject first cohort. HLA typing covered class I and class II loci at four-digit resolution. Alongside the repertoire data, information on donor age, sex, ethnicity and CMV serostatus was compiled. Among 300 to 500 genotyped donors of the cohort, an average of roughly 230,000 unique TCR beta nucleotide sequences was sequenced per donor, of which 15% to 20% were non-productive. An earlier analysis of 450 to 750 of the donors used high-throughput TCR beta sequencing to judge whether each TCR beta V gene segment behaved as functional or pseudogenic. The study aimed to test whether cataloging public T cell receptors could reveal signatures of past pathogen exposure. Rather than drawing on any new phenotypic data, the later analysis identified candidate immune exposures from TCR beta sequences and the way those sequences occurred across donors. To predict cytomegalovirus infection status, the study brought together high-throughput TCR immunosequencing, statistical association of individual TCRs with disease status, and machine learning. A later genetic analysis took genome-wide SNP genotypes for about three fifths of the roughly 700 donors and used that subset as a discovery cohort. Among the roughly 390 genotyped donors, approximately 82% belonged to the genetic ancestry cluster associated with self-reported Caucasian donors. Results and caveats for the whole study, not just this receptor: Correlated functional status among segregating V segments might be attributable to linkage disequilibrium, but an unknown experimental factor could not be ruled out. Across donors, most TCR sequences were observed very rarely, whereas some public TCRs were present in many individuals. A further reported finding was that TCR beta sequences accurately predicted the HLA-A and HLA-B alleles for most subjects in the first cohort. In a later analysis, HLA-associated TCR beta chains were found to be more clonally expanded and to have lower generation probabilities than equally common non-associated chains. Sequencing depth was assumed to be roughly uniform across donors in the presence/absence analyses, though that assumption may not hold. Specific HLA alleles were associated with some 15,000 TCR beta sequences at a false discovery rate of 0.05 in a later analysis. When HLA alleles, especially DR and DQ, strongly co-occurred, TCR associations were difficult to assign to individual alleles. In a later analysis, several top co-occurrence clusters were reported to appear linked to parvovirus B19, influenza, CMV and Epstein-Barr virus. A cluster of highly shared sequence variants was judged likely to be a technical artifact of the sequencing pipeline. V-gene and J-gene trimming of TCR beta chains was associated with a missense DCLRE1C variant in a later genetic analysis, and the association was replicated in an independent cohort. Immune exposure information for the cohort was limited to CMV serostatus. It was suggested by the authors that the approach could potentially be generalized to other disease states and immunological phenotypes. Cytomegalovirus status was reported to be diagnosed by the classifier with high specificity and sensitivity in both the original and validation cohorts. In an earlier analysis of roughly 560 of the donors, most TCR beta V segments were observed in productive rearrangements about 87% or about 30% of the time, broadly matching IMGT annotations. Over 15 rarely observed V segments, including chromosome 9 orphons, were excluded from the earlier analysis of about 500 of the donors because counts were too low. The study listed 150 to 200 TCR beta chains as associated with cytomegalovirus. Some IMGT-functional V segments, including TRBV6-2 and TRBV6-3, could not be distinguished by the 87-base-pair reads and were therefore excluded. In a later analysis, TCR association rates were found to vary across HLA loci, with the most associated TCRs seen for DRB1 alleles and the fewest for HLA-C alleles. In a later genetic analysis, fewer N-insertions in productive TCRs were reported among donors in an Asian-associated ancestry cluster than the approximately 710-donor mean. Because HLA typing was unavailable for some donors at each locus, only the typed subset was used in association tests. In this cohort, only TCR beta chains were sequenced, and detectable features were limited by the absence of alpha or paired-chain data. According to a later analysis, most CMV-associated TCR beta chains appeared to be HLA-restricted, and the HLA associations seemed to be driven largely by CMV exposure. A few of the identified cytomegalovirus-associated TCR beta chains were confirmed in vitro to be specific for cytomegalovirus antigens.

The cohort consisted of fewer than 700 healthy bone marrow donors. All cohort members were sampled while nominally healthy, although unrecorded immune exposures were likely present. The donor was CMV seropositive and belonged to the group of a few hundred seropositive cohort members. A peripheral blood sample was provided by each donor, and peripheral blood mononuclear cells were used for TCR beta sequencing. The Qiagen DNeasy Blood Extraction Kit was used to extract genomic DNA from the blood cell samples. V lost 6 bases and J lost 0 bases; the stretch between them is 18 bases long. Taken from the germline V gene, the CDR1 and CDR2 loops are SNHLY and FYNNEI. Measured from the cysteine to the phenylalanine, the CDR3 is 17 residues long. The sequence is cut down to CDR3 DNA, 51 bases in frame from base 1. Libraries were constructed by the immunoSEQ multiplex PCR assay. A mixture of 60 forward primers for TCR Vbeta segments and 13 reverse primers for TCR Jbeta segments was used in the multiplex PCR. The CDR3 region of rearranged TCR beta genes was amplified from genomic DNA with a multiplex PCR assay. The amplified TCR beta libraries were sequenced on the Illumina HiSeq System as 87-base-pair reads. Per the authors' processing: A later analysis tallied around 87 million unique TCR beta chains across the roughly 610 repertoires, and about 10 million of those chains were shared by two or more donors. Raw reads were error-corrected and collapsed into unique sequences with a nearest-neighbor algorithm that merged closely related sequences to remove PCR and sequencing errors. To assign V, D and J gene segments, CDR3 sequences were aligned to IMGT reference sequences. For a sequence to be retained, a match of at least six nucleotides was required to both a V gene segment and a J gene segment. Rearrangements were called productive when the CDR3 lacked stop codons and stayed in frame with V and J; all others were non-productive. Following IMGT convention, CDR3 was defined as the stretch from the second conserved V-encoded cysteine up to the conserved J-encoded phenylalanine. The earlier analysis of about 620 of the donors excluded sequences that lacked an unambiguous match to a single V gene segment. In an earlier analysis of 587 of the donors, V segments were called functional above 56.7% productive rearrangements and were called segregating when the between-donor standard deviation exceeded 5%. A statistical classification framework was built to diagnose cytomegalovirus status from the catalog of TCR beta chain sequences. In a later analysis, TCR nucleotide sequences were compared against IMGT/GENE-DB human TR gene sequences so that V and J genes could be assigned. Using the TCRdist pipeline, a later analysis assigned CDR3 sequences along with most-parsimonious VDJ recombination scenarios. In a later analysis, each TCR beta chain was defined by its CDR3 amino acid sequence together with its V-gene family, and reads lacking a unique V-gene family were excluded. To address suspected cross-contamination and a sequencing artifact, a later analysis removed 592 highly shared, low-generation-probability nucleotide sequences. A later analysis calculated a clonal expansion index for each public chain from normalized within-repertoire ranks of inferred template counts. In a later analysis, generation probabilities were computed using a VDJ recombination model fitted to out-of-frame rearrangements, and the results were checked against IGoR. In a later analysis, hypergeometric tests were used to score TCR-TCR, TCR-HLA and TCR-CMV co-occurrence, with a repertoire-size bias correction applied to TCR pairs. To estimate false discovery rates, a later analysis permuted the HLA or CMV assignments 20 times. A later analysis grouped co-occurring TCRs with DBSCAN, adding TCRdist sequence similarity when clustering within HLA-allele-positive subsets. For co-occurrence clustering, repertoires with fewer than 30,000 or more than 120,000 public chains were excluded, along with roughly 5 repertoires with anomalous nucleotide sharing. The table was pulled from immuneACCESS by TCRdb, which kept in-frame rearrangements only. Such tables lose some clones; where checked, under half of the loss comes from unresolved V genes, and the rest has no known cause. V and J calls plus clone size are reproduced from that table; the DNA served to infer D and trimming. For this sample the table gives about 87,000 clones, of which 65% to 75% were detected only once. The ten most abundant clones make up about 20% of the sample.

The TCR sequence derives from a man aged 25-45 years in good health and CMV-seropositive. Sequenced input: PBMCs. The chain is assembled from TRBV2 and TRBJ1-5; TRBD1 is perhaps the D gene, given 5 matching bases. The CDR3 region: CASSSAGGSHSNQPQHF. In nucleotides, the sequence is TGTGCCAGCAGCTCAGCGGGGGGGTCCCATAGCAATCAGCCCCAGCATTTT. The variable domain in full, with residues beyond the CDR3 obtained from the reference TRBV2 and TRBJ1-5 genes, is EPEVTQTPSHQVTQMGQEVILRCVPISNHLYFYWYRQILGQKVEFLVSFYNNEISEKSEIFDDQFSVERPDGSNFTLKIRSTKLEDSAMYFCASSSAGGSHSNQPQHFGDGTRLSIL.